Following are 5 T cell receptor beta chains from one sample sequenced in a study of cytomegalovirus exposure and HLA in healthy donors (dated by TCRdb to 2016 to 2017). Libraries were constructed by the immunoSEQ multiplex PCR assay. For the multiplex PCR, a mixture combining 60 forward primers for TCR Vbeta segments and 13 reverse primers for TCR Jbeta segments was used. TCRdb limited this immuneACCESS table to in-frame rearrangements with V and J called. A share of clones is missing; checked studies link under half to unresolved V genes, and the rest is unexplained. A total of roughly 80,000 clones appear in this sample, about four fifths of them only once. 9.5% to 13% of the sample comes from the top ten. Sequenced sample: PBMCs. These receptors all stem from a male donor in good health and CMV-seropositive.

CDR3 sequence reads: CASSIDRVSPEQYF. The CDR3 nucleotides are TGTGCCAGTAGTATTGACAGGGTCAGCCCCGAGCAGTACTTC. The chain carries TRBV19 and TRBJ2-7; 7 bases map to TRBD1. The CDR3 covers 14 residues. Trimming cost V 3 bases and J 6 bases; bases outside gene matches: 8. Germline lookup yields CDR1 LNHDA and CDR2 SQIVND (reference sequence).

The rearrangement links TRBV7-9 to TRBJ1-5; maybe TRBD1 (6 bases). The CDR3 loop spans 17 amino acids. CDR1 is SEHNR, CDR2 FQNEAQ, per germline (reference sequence). Deletions cut 3 bases from V and 6 bases from J, with 21 bases between. CDR3 region: CASSFSGAATFSQPQHF. CDR3 in DNA: TGTGCCAGCAGCTTTTCAGGGGCCGCGACGTTTAGTCAGCCCCAGCATTTT.

The gene calls are TRBV5-5 and TRBJ2-1; 11 bases fit TRBD2. Per germline, CDR1 SGHKS and CDR2 YYEKEE (reference sequence). Unmatched junction bases numbered 2, after V lost 0 bases and J lost 3 bases. This CDR3 region has 16 residues. In nucleotides, the CDR3 is TGTGCCAGCAGCTTGGGGGGACTAGCGGACTACAATGAGCAGTTCTTC. This encodes CASSLGGLADYNEQFF.

The count of this clone is one. V usage is TRBV7-3 and J usage is TRBJ1-1, with D hard to call. V lost 2 bases and J lost 1, with 5 bases in between. The CDR3 loop spans 13 amino acids. CDR1 and CDR2 (germline): SGHTA, FQGTGA. The CDR3 here is CASSLVQNTEAFF. CDR3 nucleotide sequence: TGTGCCAGCAGCTTAGTCCAGAACACTGAAGCTTTCTTT.

The rearrangement links TRBV2 to TRBJ1-1; 11 bases align to TRBD1. The CDR3 has 15 amino acids. With 4 bases clipped from V and 6 bases from J, the junction kept 7 bases outside the gene matches. The germline gives CDR1 SNHLY, CDR2 FYNNEI. DNA for the CDR3: TGTGCCAGCAGTGGGGGACAGGGGGAATTATCTGAAGCTTTCTTT. Translating it yields CASSGGQGELSEAFF.